This is a list of T cell receptor beta chains from one sample in a study of T cells in Graves' hyperthyroidism and ophthalmopathy. TCRdb reprocessed the multiplex PCR reads via MiXCR and lists one record per CDR3 protein. The table records 500,000 to 550,000 distinct CDR3 sequences, just under 20% of them present only once. What was sequenced was blood. These receptors came from a man aged 35-49 years with Graves' ophthalmopathy. The CDR3 runs from the conserved cysteine through the conserved F or W. The D gene is left open where the match is weak. For some rows the clone size is stated as once, few or many, or as a class when expanded; others skip it.

d_gene	v_gene	abundance	j_gene	CDR3nt	CDR3aa
NA	TRBV10-2	NA	TRBJ2-5	TGCGCCAGCAGTGCCGCCGAAGGGGGGAGAGGAGAGACCCAGTACTTC	CASSAAEGGRGETQYF
NA	TRBV20-1	many	TRBJ2-7	TGCAGTGCTAGAGATCCCCCCCACAAACGGGGTTACGAGCAGTACTTC	CSARDPPHKRGYEQYF
NA	TRBV7-9	many	TRBJ2-1	TGTGCCAGCAGCAAGACTACTGGGACACTCAATGAGCAGTTCTTC	CASSKTTGTLNEQFF
NA	TRBV7-9	NA	TRBJ2-1	TGTGCCAGCAGCAAAGGGCTCCGGCAGTTCTTC	CASSKGLRQFF
TRBD2	TRBV20-1	NA	TRBJ2-7	TGCAGTGCTCTCCTAGCGGGGATCAACGAGCAGTACTTC	CSALLAGINEQYF
TRBD2	TRBV28	NA	TRBJ2-3	TGTGCCAGCAGTTTAATTTTTCCCCGGACTTCCGGGACTAGCGGGAGGGCCAACACAGATACGCAGTATTTT	CASSLIFPRTSGTSGRANTDTQYF
NA	TRBV27	NA	TRBJ2-7	TGTGCCAGCAGTTTAGAGTCCCACCAAACCTACGAGCAGTACTTC	CASSLESHQTYEQYF
NA	TRBV20-1	many	TRBJ1-1	TGCAGTGCTACAGGGAGGGATCGATACACTGAAGCTTTCTTT	CSATGRDRYTEAFF
NA	TRBV6-2/TRBV6-3	NA	TRBJ1-2	TGTGCCAGCAGTTACGGGGGTTTCGACTATGGCTACACCTTC	CASSYGGFDYGYTF
NA	TRBV20-1	many	TRBJ2-5	TGCAGTGCTTATCTCCCAGGGGTCCAAGAGACCCAGTACTTC	CSAYLPGVQETQYF
NA	TRBV20-1	many	TRBJ2-5	TGCAGTGCTGATCCCGGAGGGACTCAGGAGCCCCAGTACTTC	CSADPGGTQEPQYF
TRBD1	TRBV6-1	few	TRBJ2-7	TGTGCCAGCAGTTCCCCCGGGACAGGGGGCGAGCAGTACTTC	CASSSPGTGGEQYF
TRBD1	TRBV20-1	NA	TRBJ2-7	TGCAGTGCTAGAGACTTACAGGGGACCTACGAGCAGTACTTC	CSARDLQGTYEQYF
NA	TRBV29-1	many	TRBJ2-1	TGCAGCGTTGATGAGGACTACAATGAGCAGTTCTTC	CSVDEDYNEQFF
NA	TRBV29-1	few	TRBJ2-7	TGCAGCGTTGAGACGATGACCTACGAGCAGTACTTC	CSVETMTYEQYF
NA	TRBV28	many	TRBJ2-2	TGTGCCAGCAGACCTCCCTCCCCCGGGGAGCTGTTTTTT	CASRPPSPGELFF
TRBD1	TRBV28	few	TRBJ1-2	TGTGCCAGCAGTTTATGGGCAGGGGGAGACTATGGCTACACCTTC	CASSLWAGGDYGYTF
NA	TRBV10-2	NA	TRBJ2-1	TGCGCCAGCCACCAGACTAGAACTGAGCAGTTCTTC	CASHQTRTEQFF
NA	TRBV11-2	NA	TRBJ1-5	TGTGCCAGCACCGATGGGGGGCCCCAGCATTTT	CASTDGGPQHF
NA	TRBV11-3	many	TRBJ2-3	TGTGCCAGCAGCTTGACAGGTGTGGGGGCCTCCGATACGCAGTATTTT	CASSLTGVGASDTQYF
NA	TRBV5-1	many	TRBJ2-3	TGCGCCAGCAGCTCCCCCGGACAGCCAGATACGCAGTATTTT	CASSSPGQPDTQYF
TRBD1	TRBV6-5	NA	TRBJ2-7	TGTGCCAGCAGTTACTCGAGCCAAGGGGGCGAGCGGTACTTC	CASSYSSQGGERYF
TRBD1	TRBV5-1	NA	TRBJ1-2	TGCGCCAGCAGCTTGGGACAGGGGGAGCGTGGCTACACCTTC	CASSLGQGERGYTF
NA	TRBV30	many	TRBJ1-6	TGTGCCTGGAAGACAGGAGGTAAACCACCCCTCCACTTT	CAWKTGGKPPLHF
TRBD1	TRBV2	many	TRBJ2-5	TGTGCCAGCAGTGACGGACAGGGGGTAGAGACCCAGTACTTC	CASSDGQGVETQYF
NA	TRBV28	NA	TRBJ1-3	TGTGCCAGCAGTTTAAAACGAAACACCATATATTTT	CASSLKRNTIYF
TRBD2	TRBV30	many	TRBJ2-1	TGTGCCTGGAGTGGAGGGACTAGCGGGAGTGTGAGCTCCTACAATGAGCAGTTCTTC	CAWSGGTSGSVSSYNEQFF
NA	TRBV6-1	few	TRBJ1-2	TGTGCCAGCAGCCCCCAGGAGACTCACTATGGCTACACCTTC	CASSPQETHYGYTF
TRBD2	TRBV30	many	TRBJ2-1	TGTGCCTCCATCCCCGGGACTAGCGGTTACAATGAGCAGTTCTTC	CASIPGTSGYNEQFF
NA	TRBV7-6	few	TRBJ2-1	TGTGCCAGCAGCTTAGCGAGGGGCGGCAATGAGCAGTTCTTC	CASSLARGGNEQFF
TRBD1	TRBV10-3	NA	TRBJ2-2	TGTGCCATCAACCAGGGGGCGCATGGAATCGGGGAGCTGTTTTTT	CAINQGAHGIGELFF
NA	TRBV5-1	NA	TRBJ2-2	TGCGCCAGCAGCTTGTCGCCAGGTGACACCGGGGAGCTGTTTTTT	CASSLSPGDTGELFF
TRBD1	TRBV7-9	many	TRBJ2-5	TGTGCCAGCAGCCCTCAGACAGGGCCTCGGGAGACCCAGTACTTC	CASSPQTGPRETQYF
NA	TRBV11-2	many	TRBJ2-7	TGTGCCAGCAGCTTAGAAGCGGGTGACGAGCAGTACTTC	CASSLEAGDEQYF
NA	TRBV5-6	NA	TRBJ1-2	TGTGCCAGCAGGTTGGCGGGGGGGCGAGTTAACTATGGCTACACCTTC	CASRLAGGRVNYGYTF
TRBD2	TRBV6-5	NA	TRBJ2-1	TGTGCCAGCAGTTACCCCAAGACTAGCGGGGGGGACTTCTCCTACAATGAGCAGTTCTTC	CASSYPKTSGGDFSYNEQFF
NA	TRBV2	many	TRBJ2-7	TGTGCCAGCACCAGGGACCCCTACGAGCAGTACTTC	CASTRDPYEQYF
NA	TRBV20-1	few	TRBJ2-2	TGCAGTGCTAGGGGTGGGACGGACACCGGGGAGCTGTTTTTT	CSARGGTDTGELFF
NA	TRBV20-1	many	TRBJ2-7	TGCAGTGCTCCCCGAGCGGGCGATTCCTACGAGCAGTACTTC	CSAPRAGDSYEQYF
TRBD1	TRBV7-9	few	TRBJ1-3	TGTGCCAGCAGCCTACCTCAGGGGGAAGGTGGTGGAAACACCATATATTTT	CASSLPQGEGGGNTIYF
NA	TRBV20-1	many	TRBJ1-1	TGCAGTGCTCCGGGACCGAGGAACACTGAAGCTTTCTTT	CSAPGPRNTEAFF
NA	TRBV9	NA	TRBJ2-3	TGTGCCAGCAGCGTAGGCGTCACAAACACAGATACGCAGTATTTT	CASSVGVTNTDTQYF
TRBD2	TRBV12-3/TRBV12-4	many	TRBJ2-5	TGTGCCAGCAGTTTAGCAAGCGGGGGAGAGACCCAGTACTTC	CASSLASGGETQYF
TRBD1	TRBV11-2	NA	TRBJ1-2	TGTGCCAGCAACTTAGGACAGGGGGGTGGCTACACCTTC	CASNLGQGGGYTF
NA	TRBV27	NA	TRBJ2-1	TGTGCCTCATACGACAGCCCTGGTGAGCAGTTCTTC	CASYDSPGEQFF
NA	TRBV12-3/TRBV12-4	NA	TRBJ2-3	TGTGCCAGCAGTCCACCACGTCAGGGTTCATATACGCAGTATTTT	CASSPPRQGSYTQYF
NA	TRBV29-1	few	TRBJ2-5	TGCAGCTCTCAGGGTTTTACCGCAGAGACCCAGTACTTC	CSSQGFTAETQYF
NA	TRBV7-2	many	TRBJ2-4	TGTGCCAGCAGCTTCCCCACCGTCGGGAGAGGCAAAAACATTCAGTACTTC	CASSFPTVGRGKNIQYF
NA	TRBV7-8	many	TRBJ2-2	TGTGCCAGCAGCCGGGACCTTCTAGCCGGGGAGCTGTTTTTT	CASSRDLLAGELFF
TRBD1	TRBV30	many	TRBJ2-1	TGTGCCTGGAGTGTAGAGGGGGCCCAGGGGCAGTTCTTC	CAWSVEGAQGQFF
NA	TRBV6-1	many	TRBJ2-1	TGTGCCAGCAGTGGGACCGGGGGAAGCTCCTACAATGAGCAGTTCTTC	CASSGTGGSSYNEQFF
TRBD2	TRBV7-9	NA	TRBJ2-1	TGTGCCAGCAGCATACCCGGGACTAGCGGGAGAGGGCATGAGCAGTTCTTC	CASSIPGTSGRGHEQFF
NA	TRBV4-1	NA	TRBJ2-2	TGCGCCAGCAGCCAAGATCTTCCAGGGGTGAACACCGGGGAGCTGTTTTTT	CASSQDLPGVNTGELFF
TRBD2	TRBV5-1	many	TRBJ2-1	TGCGCCAGCAGCTTAGGGACTAGTTACAATGAGCAGTTCTTC	CASSLGTSYNEQFF
NA	TRBV2	many	TRBJ2-7	TGTGCCAGCAGATCGGGAACGACACACTACGAGCAGTACTTC	CASRSGTTHYEQYF
NA	TRBV2	many	TRBJ2-1	TGTGCCAGCCGGAACAATGAGCAGTTCTTC	CASRNNEQFF
TRBD2	TRBV24-1	NA	TRBJ2-3	TGTGCCACCAGTGATTTCGGCACTAGCGGGAGTACGGGTACAGATACGCAGTATTTT	CATSDFGTSGSTGTDTQYF
NA	TRBV2	few	TRBJ2-7	TGTGCCAGCAGTTGGACAGAGTCCTACGAGCAGTACTTC	CASSWTESYEQYF
NA	TRBV4-3	few	TRBJ2-1	TGCGCCAGCAGCCAATCCTTAACGATTTACAATGAGCAGTTCTTC	CASSQSLTIYNEQFF
NA	TRBV6-2/TRBV6-3	NA	TRBJ2-6	TGTGCCAGCAGAGTCGGGGCCCTCTCTGGGGCCAACGTCCTGACTTTC	CASRVGALSGANVLTF